This TCR beta chain was sequenced for a study of cytomegalovirus exposure and HLA in healthy donors. In the study overall: A later analysis reported the same platform for the 110 or so validation repertoires and the approximately 670 first-cohort repertoires. Overall study results and limits: Most TCRs appeared rarely, but some public TCRs recurred in many donors. The study designated fewer than 200 TCR beta chains cytomegalovirus-associated.

The table came from immunoSEQ multiplex PCR; TCRdb's copy has only in-frame clones and leaves some out. Counted here are about 150,000 clones, 85% to 90% occurring once; the ten biggest clones make up roughly 1.9%. Regarding this clone: The target antigen is unknown.

This sequence was found in a human donor in good health. Sequencing was performed on PBMCs.

The CDR3 region is CASSVGLELAGIPPDTQYF. As DNA, the CDR3 is TGTGCCAGCAGCGTAGGTTTGGAACTAGCGGGGATCCCCCCAGATACGCAGTATTTT. The chain has TRBV9 and TRBJ2-3, with TRBD2 matching over 10 bases. CDR1 SGDLS and CDR2 YYNGEE come from the germline V gene. The CDR3 is made up of 19 amino acids. Trimming cost V 0 bases and J 4 bases; bases outside gene matches: 14.